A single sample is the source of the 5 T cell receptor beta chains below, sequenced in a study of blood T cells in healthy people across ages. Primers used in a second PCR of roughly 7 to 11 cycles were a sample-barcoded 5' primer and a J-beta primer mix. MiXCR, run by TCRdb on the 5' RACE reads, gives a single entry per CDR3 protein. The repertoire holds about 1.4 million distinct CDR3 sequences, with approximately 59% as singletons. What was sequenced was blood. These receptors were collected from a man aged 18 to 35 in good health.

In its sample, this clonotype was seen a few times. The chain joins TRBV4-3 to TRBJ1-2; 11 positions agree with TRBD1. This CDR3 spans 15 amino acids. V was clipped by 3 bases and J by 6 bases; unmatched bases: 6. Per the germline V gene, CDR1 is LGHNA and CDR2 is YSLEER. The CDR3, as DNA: TGCGCCAGCAGCCATCCCCGGGACAGGGGGAATGGCTACACCTTC. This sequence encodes CASSHPRDRGNGYTF.

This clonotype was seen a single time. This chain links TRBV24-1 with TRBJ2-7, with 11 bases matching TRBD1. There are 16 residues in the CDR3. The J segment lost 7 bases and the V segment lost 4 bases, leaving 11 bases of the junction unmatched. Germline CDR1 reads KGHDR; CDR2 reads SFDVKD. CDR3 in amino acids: CATSESPGQGDVEQYF. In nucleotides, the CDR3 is TGTGCCACCAGTGAAAGCCCGGGACAGGGGGACGTTGAGCAGTACTTC.

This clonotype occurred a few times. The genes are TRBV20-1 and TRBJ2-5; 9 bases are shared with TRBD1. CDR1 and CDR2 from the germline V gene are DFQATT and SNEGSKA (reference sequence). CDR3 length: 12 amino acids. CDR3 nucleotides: TGCCGCGGGGGACAGGGCGATGAGACCCAGTACTTC. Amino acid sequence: CRGGQGDETQYF.

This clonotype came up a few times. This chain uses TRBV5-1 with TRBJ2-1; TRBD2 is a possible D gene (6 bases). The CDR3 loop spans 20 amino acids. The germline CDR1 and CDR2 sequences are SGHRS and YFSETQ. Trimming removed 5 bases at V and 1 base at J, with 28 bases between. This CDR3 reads CASRKMEGRGAYWSYNEQFF. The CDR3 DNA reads TGCGCCAGCAGAAAGATGGAGGGCCGGGGAGCTTACTGGTCCTACAATGAGCAGTTCTTC. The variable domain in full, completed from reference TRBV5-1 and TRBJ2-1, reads KAGVTQTPRYLIKTRGQQVTLSCSPISGHRSVSWYQQTPGQGLQFLFEYFSETQRNKGNFPGRFSGRQFSNSRSEMNVSTLELGDSALYLCASRKMEGRGAYWSYNEQFFGPGTRLTVL.

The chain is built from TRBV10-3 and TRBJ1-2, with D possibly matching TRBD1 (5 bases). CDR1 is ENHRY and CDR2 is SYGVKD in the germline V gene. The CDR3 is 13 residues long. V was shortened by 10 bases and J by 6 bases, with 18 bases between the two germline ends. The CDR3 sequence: CASKQSGVHGYTF. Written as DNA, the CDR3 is TGTGCCAGCAAGCAATCGGGGGTTCATGGCTACACCTTC.